This is a list of T cell receptor beta chains from one sample in a study of T cell responses to AZD1222 COVID-19 vaccine. Sequenced by immunoSEQ multiplex PCR; TCRdb stores in-frame clones only, minus some. The sample holds over 45,000 clones, approximately 83% seen once. This specimen was peripheral blood, taken on day 0 of AZD1222 vaccination. Every receptor here comes from an adult in good health. CDR3s include the opening cysteine and the closing phenylalanine or tryptophan. A D gene is named only where the DNA matches it firmly. Only some rows state a clone size, as once, few, many or a class for expanded clones.

v_gene,j_gene,abundance,d_gene,CDR3aa,CDR3nt
TRBV30,TRBJ2-7,once,-,CAWSFSTGRKQYF,TGTGCCTGGAGTTTTAGCACAGGGCGTAAGCAGTACTTC
TRBV28,TRBJ1-2,-,-,CASSSPFRTNYGYTF,TGTGCCAGCAGTTCACCATTCAGAACTAACTATGGCTACACCTTC
TRBV7-9,TRBJ1-5,-,TRBD1,CASSGQGRYQPQHF,TGTGCCAGCAGCGGACAGGGGAGATATCAGCCCCAGCATTTT
TRBV6-5,TRBJ2-7,-,TRBD2,CASSTSSGGPGEQYF,TGTGCCAGCAGTACCTCGTCGGGGGGGCCGGGGGAGCAGTACTTC
TRBV14,TRBJ2-1,-,-,CASSLSGTVEVF,TGTGCCAGCAGCCTCAGCGGGACAGTTGAGGTCTTC
TRBV27,TRBJ1-6,few,-,CASKVHVNSPLHF,TGTGCCAGCAAGGTCCACGTAAATTCACCCCTCCACTTT
TRBV29-1,TRBJ2-7,-,TRBD1,CSVEAGDSYEQYF,TGCAGCGTTGAAGCTGGGGACAGCTACGAGCAGTACTTC
TRBV6-5,TRBJ1-1,-,-,CASSPRLGRVTEAFF,TGTGCCAGCAGTCCGAGACTAGGGAGGGTCACTGAAGCTTTCTTT
TRBV3-1/TRBV3-2,TRBJ2-5,-,TRBD1,CASSQVWDRGVKTQYF,TGTGCCAGCAGCCAAGTTTGGGACAGAGGGGTAAAGACCCAGTACTTC
TRBV19,TRBJ1-2,-,-,CASSSPRGAGYGYTF,TGTGCCAGTAGTAGCCCGCGGGGGGCAGGCTATGGCTACACCTTC
TRBV4-1,TRBJ2-1,-,-,CASSPRQAPGNEQFF,TGCGCCAGCAGCCCCCGACAGGCCCCGGGGAATGAGCAGTTCTTC
TRBV4-2,TRBJ1-1,-,-,CASSPGGLLPGNTEAFF,TGTGCCAGCAGCCCTGGAGGCCTACTCCCTGGGAACACTGAAGCTTTCTTT
TRBV6-2/TRBV6-3,TRBJ1-2,-,TRBD1,CASSAGQGIGYTF,TGTGCCAGCAGTGCAGGACAGGGTATTGGCTACACCTTC
TRBV6-6,TRBJ2-7,few,TRBD1,CASSHTTTGSAWWEQYF,TGTGCCAGCAGTCACACCACGACAGGGTCGGCTTGGTGGGAGCAGTACTTC
TRBV5-1,TRBJ1-4,-,-,CASSLGVATNEKLFF,TGCGCCAGCAGCTTGGGAGTTGCAACTAATGAAAAACTGTTTTTT
TRBV6-5,TRBJ1-3,-,-,CASTDVTSSGNTIYF,TGTGCCAGCACGGACGTTACCAGCTCTGGAAACACCATATATTTT
TRBV7-3,TRBJ2-2,-,TRBD1,CASSLSNYATGGTGELFF,TGTGCCAGCAGCTTATCCAATTACGCGACAGGGGGTACCGGGGAGCTGTTTTTT
TRBV4-2,TRBJ2-5,-,-,CASSQDLNRETQYF,TGTGCCAGCAGCCAAGATCTTAACCGAGAGACCCAGTACTTC
TRBV5-6,TRBJ1-4,-,TRBD1,CASSLGRDRGYEKLFF,TGTGCCAGCAGCTTGGGCAGGGACAGGGGGTATGAAAAACTGTTTTTT
TRBV10-3,TRBJ2-1,-,-,CAISGENEQFF,TGTGCCATCAGTGGGGAGAATGAGCAGTTCTTC
TRBV24-1,TRBJ1-5,-,-,CATSDRGDQPQHF,TGTGCCACCAGTGATAGAGGGGATCAGCCCCAGCATTTT
TRBV15,TRBJ1-1,-,-,CATSSRVFIGSLNTEAFF,TGTGCCACCAGCAGTAGGGTATTTATTGGGAGCCTAAACACTGAAGCTTTCTTT
TRBV5-1,TRBJ1-6,-,-,CAPVRTGVNSPLHF,TGCGCCCCGGTAAGGACCGGGGTGAATTCACCCCTCCACTTT
TRBV2,TRBJ2-7,-,TRBD1,CASSEARTGPSSYEQYF,TGTGCCAGCAGTGAAGCTAGGACAGGACCGAGCTCCTACGAGCAGTACTTC
TRBV3-1/TRBV3-2,TRBJ1-4,-,-,CASSQSGALTNEKLFF,TGTGCCAGCAGCCAGTCGGGGGCCCTAACTAATGAAAAACTGTTTTTT
TRBV4-2,TRBJ1-5,-,-,CASSQDWGGNQPQHF,TGTGCCAGCAGCCAAGATTGGGGGGGCAATCAGCCCCAGCATTTT
TRBV18,TRBJ2-7,-,TRBD1,CASSSGTGKSEQYF,TGTGCCAGCTCTTCGGGGACAGGGAAGAGCGAGCAGTACTTC
TRBV3-1/TRBV3-2,TRBJ2-3,-,-,CASSPQELGSTDTQYF,TGTGCCAGCAGCCCGCAGGAGCTCGGGTCCACAGATACGCAGTATTTT
TRBV14,TRBJ2-7,-,-,CASSQGPTYEQYF,TGTGCCAGCAGCCAAGGACCAACCTACGAGCAGTACTTC
TRBV6-5,TRBJ2-6,-,-,CASSPGTSGANVLTF,TGTGCCAGCAGTCCCGGGACATCTGGGGCCAACGTCCTGACTTTC
TRBV27,TRBJ2-2,-,-,CASSSTLYSGRPNTGELFF,TGTGCCAGCAGTTCCACACTATACTCGGGGAGGCCGAACACCGGGGAGCTGTTTTTT
TRBV11-2,TRBJ1-4,-,TRBD1,CASSLGGTGRLFF,TGTGCCAGCAGCTTAGGGGGGACAGGGCGACTGTTTTTT
TRBV18,TRBJ1-5,-,-,CASSDYSNQPQHF,TGTGCCAGCTCCGATTATAGCAATCAGCCCCAGCATTTT
TRBV6-5,TRBJ1-2,-,-,CASSPLLSNYGYTF,TGTGCCAGCAGTCCATTGCTGTCTAACTATGGCTACACCTTC
TRBV11-2,TRBJ2-7,-,-,CASSPSSRAEYEQYF,TGTGCCAGCAGCCCTTCCTCCCGGGCCGAATACGAGCAGTACTTC
TRBV4-2,TRBJ1-2,-,TRBD1,CASSQNLLTGGRWGYTF,TGTGCCAGCAGCCAAAATCTTCTTACAGGGGGGCGCTGGGGCTACACCTTC
TRBV4-1,TRBJ2-1,-,TRBD2,CASSQDRPAGRLPSYNEQFF,TGCGCCAGCAGCCAAGATAGGCCAGCGGGGCGACTACCATCCTACAATGAGCAGTTCTTC
TRBV28,TRBJ1-1,-,TRBD1,CASSLWGTDGTEAFF,TGTGCCAGCAGTTTATGGGGGACAGACGGCACTGAAGCTTTCTTT
TRBV27,TRBJ2-2,-,TRBD1,CASSPYGTGTNTGELFF,TGTGCCAGCAGTCCTTATGGGACAGGCACGAACACCGGGGAGCTGTTTTTT
TRBV2,TRBJ2-7,few,TRBD1,CASSEFGDRDYEQYF,TGTGCCAGCAGTGAATTCGGGGACAGAGACTACGAGCAGTACTTC
TRBV19,TRBJ2-1,-,-,CASSIQGNYNEQFF,TGTGCCAGTAGTATACAGGGGAACTACAATGAGCAGTTCTTC
TRBV28,TRBJ1-4,-,TRBD1,CASSPRGQTNEKLFF,TGTGCCAGCAGTCCTAGGGGGCAAACTAATGAAAAACTGTTTTTT
TRBV3-1/TRBV3-2,TRBJ1-4,-,-,CASSHEIEKLFF,TGTGCCAGCAGTCATGAGATTGAAAAACTGTTTTTT
TRBV3-1/TRBV3-2,TRBJ1-4,-,-,CASSQVGGYDEKLFF,TGTGCCAGCAGCCAAGTGGGCGGATATGATGAAAAACTGTTTTTT
TRBV7-3,TRBJ2-2,-,TRBD1,CASSSAGGSGTGELFF,TGTGCCAGCAGCTCAGCAGGGGGCAGTGGCACCGGGGAGCTGTTTTTT
TRBV10-2,TRBJ1-6,-,TRBD1,CPRGKSRVGQGPIKGSPLHF,TGCCCTAGAGGAAAGAGTAGGGTCGGACAGGGGCCCATAAAAGGTTCACCCCTCCACTTT
TRBV10-1,TRBJ2-5,-,-,CASSELDKQETQYF,TGCGCCAGCAGTGAGTTGGACAAGCAAGAGACCCAGTACTTC
TRBV11-3,TRBJ2-1,-,-,CASSLVSRVDNEQFF,TGTGCCAGCAGCTTAGTTTCCAGGGTCGACAATGAGCAGTTCTTC
TRBV3-1/TRBV3-2,TRBJ2-1,once,TRBD1,CASSPTRQGQGEQFF,TGTGCCAGCAGCCCGACTCGGCAGGGACAGGGTGAGCAGTTCTTC
TRBV28,TRBJ1-1,-,-,CASTLGSRTEAFF,TGTGCCAGCACCTTAGGGTCTCGCACTGAAGCTTTCTTT
TRBV2,TRBJ2-2,-,TRBD2,CARDGRGRAGELFF,TGTGCCAGGGATGGCCGGGGGAGGGCCGGGGAGCTGTTTTTT
TRBV6-5,TRBJ1-3,once,-,CASGSSGNTIYF,TGTGCCAGCGGAAGCTCTGGAAACACCATATATTTT
TRBV13,TRBJ1-1,-,-,CASSTWDGLNTEAFF,TGTGCCAGCAGCACCTGGGACGGTTTGAACACTGAAGCTTTCTTT
TRBV15,TRBJ2-1,-,-,CATSRGHGGGEQFF,TGTGCCACCAGCAGAGGGCATGGTGGGGGTGAGCAGTTCTTC
TRBV28,TRBJ2-5,-,TRBD1,CASSLGGFGTGITETQYF,TGTGCCAGCAGTTTAGGGGGTTTCGGGACAGGGATAACGGAGACCCAGTACTTC